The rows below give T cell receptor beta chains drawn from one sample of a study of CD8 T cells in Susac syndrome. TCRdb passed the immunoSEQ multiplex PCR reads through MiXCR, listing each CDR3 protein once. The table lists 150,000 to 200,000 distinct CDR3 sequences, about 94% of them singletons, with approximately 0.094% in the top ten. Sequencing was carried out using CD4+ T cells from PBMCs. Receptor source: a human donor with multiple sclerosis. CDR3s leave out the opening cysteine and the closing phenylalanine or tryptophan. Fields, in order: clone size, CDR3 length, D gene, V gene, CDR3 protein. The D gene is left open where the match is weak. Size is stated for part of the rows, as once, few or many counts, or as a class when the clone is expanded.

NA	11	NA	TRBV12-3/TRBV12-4	ASSPFRQIEAF
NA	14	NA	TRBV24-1	ATSDGRDRRDQPQH
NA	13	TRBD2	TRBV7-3	ASSARGGRTDTQY
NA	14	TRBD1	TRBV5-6	ASSLVGQAWNYGYT
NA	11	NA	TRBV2	ASSVRGANVLT
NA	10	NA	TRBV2	ASASVNQPQH
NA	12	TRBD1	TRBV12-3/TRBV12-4	ASSPRQGNSPLH
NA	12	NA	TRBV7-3	ASSLMSGTDTQY
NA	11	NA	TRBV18	ASSPSEDYGYT
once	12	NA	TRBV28	ASSSPQGHEKLF
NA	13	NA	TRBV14	ASSFQLSGANVLT
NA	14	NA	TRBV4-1	ASSQEWKVYSETQY
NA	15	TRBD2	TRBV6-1	ASSEGTSGSGGNEQF
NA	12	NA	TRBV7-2	ASSWRANTDTQY
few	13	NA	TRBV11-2	ASSLLRGAFNEQF
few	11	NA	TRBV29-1	SAQDSSNQPQH
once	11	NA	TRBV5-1	ASSSTDNSPLH
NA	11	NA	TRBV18	ASSPQGTGELF
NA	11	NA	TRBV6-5	ASSYTTAYEQY
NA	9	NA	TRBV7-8	ASSPVETQY
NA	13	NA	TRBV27	ASSFRPGRNYEQY
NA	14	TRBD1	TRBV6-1	ASREPGTANTGELF
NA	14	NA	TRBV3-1	ASSQLAGALGDTQY
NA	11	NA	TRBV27	ASRGHWNTEAF
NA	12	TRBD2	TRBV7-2	ASSLERGVGEQY
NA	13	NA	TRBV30	AWGGYGAGNTEAF
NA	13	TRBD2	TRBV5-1	ASSLELAATGELF
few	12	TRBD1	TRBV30	AFGAGTGVHEQY
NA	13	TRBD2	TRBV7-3	ASSRTSDSYNEQF
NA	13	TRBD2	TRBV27	ASSNRLAARGEQY
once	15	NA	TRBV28	ASSPWGADRGADTQY
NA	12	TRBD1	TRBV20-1	SARGTVEAEKLF